Listed below are T cell receptor beta chains from one sample, sequenced in a study of blood T cell repertoires in COVID-19. Sequenced by immunoSEQ multiplex PCR; TCRdb stores in-frame clones only, minus some. The sample consists of 100,000 to 110,000 clones, around four fifths of them appearing once. Material for sequencing was peripheral blood. These receptors all stem from a man between 45 and 60 years old with active or convalescent COVID-19. The CDR3 runs from the conserved cysteine through the conserved F or W. A D gene is named only where the DNA matches it firmly. Clone size, where shown, is once, few, many, or a class for clones that have expanded.

j_call v_call clone_size d_call cdr3_aa cdr3_nt
TRBJ2-3 TRBV11-3 . TRBD2 CASSLSGRTDTQYF TGTGCCAGCAGCCTTAGCGGGAGGACAGATACGCAGTATTTT
TRBJ2-7 TRBV6-5 . . CASSYGTRSYEQYF TGTGCCAGCAGTTATGGGACACGGTCCTACGAGCAGTACTTC
TRBJ1-2 TRBV6-1 once TRBD1 CASSEGQNYGYTF TGTGCCAGCAGTGAGGGACAGAACTATGGCTACACCTTC
TRBJ2-1 TRBV5-4 . TRBD2 CASSLRSGRGNEQFF TGTGCCAGCAGCTTGAGGAGCGGGAGAGGCAATGAGCAGTTCTTC
TRBJ2-1 TRBV5-1 . TRBD2 CASRETSGPTGEQFF TGCGCCAGCAGGGAGACTAGCGGACCCACAGGTGAGCAGTTCTTC
TRBJ2-7 TRBV12-3/TRBV12-4 . . CASKYRAHEQYF TGTGCCAGCAAGTACAGAGCCCACGAGCAGTACTTC
TRBJ2-7 TRBV6-5 . . CASSGTGDEQYF TGTGCCAGCAGCGGGACTGGGGACGAGCAGTACTTC
TRBJ2-5 TRBV13 . TRBD2 CASSPTPGTTETQYF TGTGCCAGCAGCCCCACGCCCGGGACTACGGAGACCCAGTACTTC
TRBJ2-6 TRBV5-1 . . CASSLDLSRSGANVLTF TGCGCCAGCAGCTTGGATTTATCCAGGTCTGGGGCCAACGTCCTGACTTTC
TRBJ1-5 TRBV2 once TRBD1 CASSVGTGIQPQHF TGTGCCAGCAGTGTGGGGACAGGGATCCAGCCCCAGCATTTT
TRBJ1-6 TRBV5-1 . . CASSSEGLNSPLHF TGCGCCAGCAGCTCAGAGGGACTTAATTCACCCCTCCACTTT
TRBJ2-3 TRBV10-1 . TRBD2 CASSLLAGVPDTQYF TGCGCCAGCAGTCTCCTAGCGGGAGTTCCAGATACGCAGTATTTT
TRBJ2-5 TRBV5-1 once . CASSLAIEQETQYF TGCGCCAGCAGCTTGGCAATAGAACAAGAGACCCAGTACTTC
TRBJ1-2 TRBV7-9 . . CASSLTGGGYTF TGTGCCAGCAGCTTAACCGGCGGGGGCTACACCTTC